The 4 T cell receptor beta chains below all came from one sample that was sequenced in a study of CD8+ T cells in alopecia areata. RNA extraction and reverse transcription yielded cDNA as sequencing template. Clones were read by immunoSEQ multiplex PCR, and TCRdb kept only the in-frame ones, dropping some. Of roughly 200,000 clones listed, around two fifths are singletons. This sample's treatment: oral pan-JAK inhibitor, 5-10 mg twice daily. Material: CD4+ T cells sorted from blood, obtained between weeks 30 and 35, from a patient treated with tofacitinib. These receptors were obtained from a human donor with alopecia areata.

V is TRBV2 and J is TRBJ1-5; D unresolved. Germline CDR1 is SNHLY and CDR2 is FYNNEI. CDR3 length: 12 residues. V was trimmed by 7 bases and J by 7 bases, leaving 11 bases between them. Here the CDR3 reads CASMAGDQPQHF. CDR3 coding DNA: TGTGCCAGCATGGCAGGAGACCAGCCCCAGCATTTT.

In this sample, this clone turned up many times. The CDR3 DNA sequence: TGTGCCAGCAGCCAAGATCGGGTGGGAAGGGAAGCTTTCTTT. Translation: CASSQDRVGREAFF. The chain carries TRBV4-2 and TRBJ1-1; no reliable D call. The CDR3 loop spans 14 amino acids. CDR1 is LGHNA and CDR2 is YNFKEQ in the germline V gene. Trimming left V 0 bases short and J 8 bases short, with 13 bases between.

The chain joins TRBV4-1 to TRBJ2-7; tentative D call: TRBD1 (5 bases). The V and J ends lost 1 base and 6 bases respectively, with 16 bases between them. The CDR3 extends over 15 amino acids. Germline V gives CDR1 MGHRA, CDR2 YSYEKL. The CDR3 DNA reads as TGCGCCAGCAGCCAAGGGGGCAGGGCCATGTCCGAGCAGTACTTC. It codes for CASSQGGRAMSEQYF.

This clone was recorded at least ten times. V usage is TRBV9 and J usage is TRBJ1-2; TRBD1 matches 10 bases. J was trimmed by 6 bases and V by 4 bases; bases with no gene match: 9. CDR1 and CDR2 from the germline V gene are SGDLS and YYNGEE. The CDR3 is 15 residues long. CDR3 sequence reads: CASSLTPGQGHGYTF. Here the CDR3 DNA reads TGTGCCAGCAGCCTTACCCCGGGACAGGGGCATGGCTACACCTTC.